This T cell receptor (beta chain) was recorded in a study of beta chain features in type 1 diabetes. As for the study in general: All samples together contributed around 98,000,000 sorted cells for examination.

CD4+ naive, central memory, regulatory and stem cell-like memory cells were sorted via CD45RO/CCR7/CD25/CD127/CD95/CD27. Study-wide results and limits: Moderate but significant shortening of TCRB CDR3s was recorded in all four CD4+ subsets from Type 1 diabetes patients. The naive, central memory and Treg TCRB repertoires of patients appeared to be more similar to one another than those of healthy donors.

This clone was detected a few times. The antigen remains unidentified. This CDR3 has 14 residues. The germline V gene has CDR1 MNHEY and CDR2 SVGAGI. Deletions cut 5 bases from V and 6 bases from J, with 13 bases between. As every portion of the isolated RNA was reverse transcribed, the sequencing read expressed TCRB transcripts. Sequencing of naive, central memory and regulatory T cell samples gave an average of about 3.57 million reads. This table comes from immunoSEQ multiplex PCR, and its TCRdb copy is limited to in-frame clones, with some not included. Of hundreds of thousands of clones in the sample, about 14% are singletons; the top ten hold 0.03% to 0.04%.

The sequence was obtained from a man in his late teens or twenties with type 1 diabetes. The sample consisted of naive CD4+ T cells from blood. The chain recombines TRBV6-5 with TRBJ2-2, with a tentative D call TRBD2 (6 bases). Here the CDR3 reads CASSLGTAPGELFF. For the CDR3, the DNA is TGTGCCAGCAGTCTCGGGACTGCACCCGGGGAGCTGTTTTTT.